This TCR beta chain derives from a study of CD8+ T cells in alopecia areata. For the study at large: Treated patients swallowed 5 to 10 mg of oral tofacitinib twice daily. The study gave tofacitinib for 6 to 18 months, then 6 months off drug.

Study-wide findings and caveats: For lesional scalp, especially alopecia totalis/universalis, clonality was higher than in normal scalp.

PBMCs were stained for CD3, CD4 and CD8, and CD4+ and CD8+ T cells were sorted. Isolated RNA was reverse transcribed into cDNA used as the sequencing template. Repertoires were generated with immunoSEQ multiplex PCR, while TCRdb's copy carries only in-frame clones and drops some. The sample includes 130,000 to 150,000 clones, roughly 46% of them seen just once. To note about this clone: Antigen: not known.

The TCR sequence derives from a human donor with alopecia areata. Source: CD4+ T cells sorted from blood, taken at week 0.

CDR3 sequence reads: CASRGTGGHEQYF. In DNA form, the CDR3 reads TGTGCCAGCAGGGGGACAGGGGGACACGAGCAGTACTTC. The chain is built from TRBV28 and TRBJ2-7; 11 bases fit TRBD1. Trimming cost V 6 bases and J 5 bases; bases outside gene matches: 3. In germline, CDR1 is MDHEN, CDR2 SYDVKM. The CDR3 is 13 residues long. Filled out from reference TRBV28 and TRBJ2-7, the complete variable domain reads DVKVTQSSRYLVKRTGEKVFLECVQDMDHENMFWYRQDPGLGLRLIYFSYDVKMKEKGDIPEGYSVSREKKERFSLILESASTNQTSMYLCASRGTGGHEQYFGPGTRLTVT.